This TCR beta chain was documented in a study of OX40 agonist ivuxolimab in advanced cancers. For the study in its entirety: The costimulatory receptor OX40 (CD134) was targeted by ivuxolimab, a fully human IgG2 agonistic monoclonal antibody. Intravenous ivuxolimab was administered to patients every 2 weeks at six dose levels: 0.01, 0.1, 0.3, 1.5, 3 and 10 mg/kg. Of the approximately 50 dose-escalation patients, hepatocellular carcinoma was present in some 19, melanoma in some 15, renal cell carcinoma in 9 and head and neck cancer in 9. The dose-escalation cohort was about 83% male with a mean age of approximately 60 years, ranging from roughly 23 to 90. Patients were allowed to have had prior anti-PD-1, anti-PD-L1 or anti-CTLA-4 therapy, and 40% of the dose-escalation patients had previously received checkpoint inhibitors. Three dose-escalation patients achieved partial responses, one with hepatocellular carcinoma and two with cutaneous melanoma. The point of sequencing TCRbeta in the periphery was to test whether ivuxolimab changed TCR sequence diversity and drove clonal T-cell expansion. The paper describes the monotherapy dose-escalation part (N of about 57 patients) of the phase I trial of ivuxolimab. Study-wide conclusions, independent of this receptor: Low levels of normalized T-cell clonal expansion were also shown by some nonresponding patients. On average, CD8+ T cells showed more expanded clones than CD4+ T cells after ivuxolimab. At doses of 0.1 to 3.0 mg/kg, clonal expansion of both CD4+ and CD8+ blood T cells was observed from baseline to week 6. Which antigens the clonally expanded peripheral T cells were specific for was not determined. In the 0.1-3.0 mg/kg groups, partial responders had among the lowest normalized peripheral clonal expansion, particularly in CD8+ T cells.

The CDR3 holds 15 amino acids from the cysteine to the phenylalanine. The sequence is cut down to CDR3 DNA, 45 bases in frame from base 1. At the junction V is shortened by 0 bases and J by 1 base; bases outside the gene matches: 2. The germline V gene specifies SGHRS as CDR1 and YFSETQ as CDR2. Notes on this clone: Its antigen is not yet known. No much larger clonotype is one base removed from it; base qualities were not supplied.

For sequencing of the TCRbeta CDR3 region, genomic DNA was extracted from the sorted cells. The immunoSEQ Assay was used to sequence the TCRbeta CDR3 regions. Here the immuneACCESS table is served through TCRdb, limited to in-frame sequences with V and J called. Missing clones are a known gap in these copies; in checked studies unresolved V genes cover under half, and the rest lacks a known reason. For this sample there are 85,000 to 100,000 clones; roughly 95% appear just once. The ten largest clones represent less than 0.2% of the sample. Patients with a history of autoimmune disease or receiving systemic immunosuppression were excluded from the trial. Peripheral blood for TCR sequencing was drawn from every dose cohort at baseline, at cycle 4 day 1 and at cycle 7 day 1. Samples came from an open-label, multicenter, first-in-human phase I dose-escalation trial of ivuxolimab. Adults with locally advanced or metastatic melanoma, renal cell, hepatocellular, or head and neck squamous cell carcinoma were enrolled in the trial. Before TCR sequencing, CD4+ and CD8+ T cells were separately sorted from peripheral blood.

The sequencing here drew on CD4+ or CD8+ T cells sorted from blood, taken in a trial of the OX40 agonist ivuxolimab. The rearranged chain carries TRBV5-1 and TRBJ2-3; 7 junctional bases match TRBD1. This sequence was found in an adult with an advanced solid tumor such as melanoma, head and neck, liver or kidney cancer. The sequence in DNA is TGCGCCAGCAGCTTGGGAGGGGGCGGCACAGATACGCAGTATTTT. It codes for CASSLGGGGTDTQYF.